Listed below are T cell receptor beta chains from one sample, sequenced in a study of control samples from healthy donors and cancer patients. Measured with immunoSEQ multiplex PCR; TCRdb has only the in-frame clones, and not every one. The table includes approximately 150,000 clones, about 94% detected once. The specimen sequenced was PBMCs. These receptors were taken from a man aged 60-69 years with colorectal cancer. CDR3s include the opening cysteine and the closing phenylalanine or tryptophan. Each record gives: J gene, clone size, V gene, D gene, CDR3 protein, CDR3 DNA. D genes are given only for firm matches. Rows give clone size only sometimes, using once, few, many, or a class for an expanded clone.

j_call: TRBJ1-2
clone_size: .
v_call: TRBV19
d_call: .
cdr3_aa: CASSRSLDRTGLGGYTF
cdr3_nt: TGTGCCAGTAGCCGATCCCTTGACAGGACGGGGCTTGGTGGCTACACCTTC

j_call: TRBJ2-5
clone_size: few
v_call: TRBV7-9
d_call: TRBD2
cdr3_aa: CASSYPGLAGGPGQETQYF
cdr3_nt: TGTGCCAGCAGCTACCCGGGACTAGCGGGGGGGCCCGGGCAAGAGACCCAGTACTTC

j_call: TRBJ2-7
clone_size: .
v_call: TRBV5-1
d_call: .
cdr3_aa: CASSLLPQGYEQYF
cdr3_nt: TGCGCCAGCAGCTTGTTACCCCAGGGGTACGAGCAGTACTTC

j_call: TRBJ1-2
clone_size: .
v_call: TRBV19
d_call: .
cdr3_aa: CASSIGLFYGYTF
cdr3_nt: TGTGCCAGTAGTATCGGACTGTTCTATGGCTACACCTTC

j_call: TRBJ1-1
clone_size: .
v_call: TRBV6-5
d_call: .
cdr3_aa: CASSPRTANTEAFF
cdr3_nt: TGTGCCAGCAGCCCCCGGACAGCAAATACTGAAGCTTTCTTT

j_call: TRBJ2-3
clone_size: .
v_call: TRBV5-4
d_call: TRBD1
cdr3_aa: CASSWEQGASDTQYF
cdr3_nt: TGTGCCAGCAGCTGGGAACAGGGGGCAAGCGATACGCAGTATTTT

j_call: TRBJ1-2
clone_size: .
v_call: TRBV6-1
d_call: .
cdr3_aa: CASSEADPTF
cdr3_nt: TGTGCCAGCAGTGAAGCGGACCCGACCTTC

j_call: TRBJ2-1
clone_size: .
v_call: TRBV6-5
d_call: .
cdr3_aa: CASSYSVDSNNEQFF
cdr3_nt: TGTGCCAGCAGTTACTCTGTTGACAGCAACAATGAGCAGTTCTTC

j_call: TRBJ2-1
clone_size: once
v_call: TRBV5-8
d_call: .
cdr3_aa: CASSLAGAHNEQFF
cdr3_nt: TGTGCCAGCAGCTTGGCAGGGGCCCACAATGAGCAGTTCTTC

j_call: TRBJ1-5
clone_size: .
v_call: TRBV6-6
d_call: .
cdr3_aa: CASSRWDQPQHF
cdr3_nt: TGTGCCAGCAGCCGATGGGATCAGCCCCAGCATTTT

j_call: TRBJ2-7
clone_size: .
v_call: TRBV5-1
d_call: TRBD1
cdr3_aa: CASSPRDRGHNEQYF
cdr3_nt: TGCGCCAGCAGCCCCCGGGACAGGGGGCACAACGAGCAGTACTTC

j_call: TRBJ2-2
clone_size: .
v_call: TRBV5-4
d_call: .
cdr3_aa: CASSLGLGLYTGELFF
cdr3_nt: TGTGCCAGCAGCTTGGGTTTGGGCTTATACACCGGGGAGCTGTTTTTT

j_call: TRBJ2-3
clone_size: .
v_call: TRBV5-1
d_call: .
cdr3_aa: CASSLVLGVPDTQYF
cdr3_nt: TGCGCCAGCAGCTTGGTACTCGGGGTCCCAGATACGCAGTATTTT

j_call: TRBJ1-5
clone_size: .
v_call: TRBV3-1/TRBV3-2
d_call: .
cdr3_aa: CASSPPGGGQPQHF
cdr3_nt: TGTGCCAGCAGCCCCCCCGGGGGAGGTCAGCCCCAGCATTTT

j_call: TRBJ2-7
clone_size: .
v_call: TRBV27
d_call: TRBD1
cdr3_aa: CASSPLAGGSYEQYF
cdr3_nt: TGTGCCAGCAGTCCCCTGGCAGGGGGCAGCTACGAGCAGTACTTC

j_call: TRBJ1-2
clone_size: .
v_call: TRBV3-1/TRBV3-2
d_call: TRBD1
cdr3_aa: CASSPEGQIYGYTF
cdr3_nt: TGTGCCAGCAGCCCCGAGGGACAGATCTATGGCTACACCTTC

j_call: TRBJ2-1
clone_size: .
v_call: TRBV6-2/TRBV6-3
d_call: TRBD1
cdr3_aa: CASSYGTGSSFF
cdr3_nt: TGTGCCAGCAGTTACGGGACAGGGAGTTCGTTCTTC

j_call: TRBJ1-5
clone_size: .
v_call: TRBV6-5
d_call: .
cdr3_aa: CASTRGQTYNQPQHF
cdr3_nt: TGTGCCAGCACCCGAGGACAAACCTACAATCAGCCCCAGCATTTT

j_call: TRBJ1-2
clone_size: .
v_call: TRBV6-5
d_call: .
cdr3_aa: CASRGEQYYGYTF
cdr3_nt: TGTGCCAGCAGGGGGGAACAGTACTATGGCTACACCTTC

j_call: TRBJ2-5
clone_size: .
v_call: TRBV19
d_call: .
cdr3_aa: CASSMSLVETQYF
cdr3_nt: TGTGCCAGTAGTATGTCCCTCGTGGAGACCCAGTACTTC

j_call: TRBJ2-7
clone_size: .
v_call: TRBV7-8
d_call: TRBD2
cdr3_aa: CASSSPPGGINF
cdr3_nt: TGTGCCAGCAGCTCCCCACCGGGAGGCATCAACTTC

j_call: TRBJ2-5
clone_size: .
v_call: TRBV24-1
d_call: TRBD2
cdr3_aa: CATSDPSGGHRETQYF
cdr3_nt: TGTGCCACCAGTGATCCTAGCGGGGGGCATCGAGAGACCCAGTACTTC

j_call: TRBJ1-6
clone_size: few
v_call: TRBV30
d_call: .
cdr3_aa: CAWSLGSNNSPLHF
cdr3_nt: TGTGCCTGGAGTTTGGGGTCCAATAATTCACCCCTCCACTTT

j_call: TRBJ1-2
clone_size: .
v_call: TRBV28
d_call: .
cdr3_aa: CASSLQGQRNYGYTF
cdr3_nt: TGTGCCAGCAGTCTTCAAGGACAGCGGAACTATGGCTACACCTTC

j_call: TRBJ2-7
clone_size: once
v_call: TRBV11-2
d_call: .
cdr3_aa: CASSSPHGGEQYF
cdr3_nt: TGTGCCAGCAGCTCCCCACATGGGGGCGAGCAGTACTTC

j_call: TRBJ1-2
clone_size: .
v_call: TRBV12-3/TRBV12-4
d_call: TRBD1
cdr3_aa: CASRTGSYGYTF
cdr3_nt: TGTGCCAGCAGGACAGGGAGCTATGGCTACACCTTC

j_call: TRBJ2-7
clone_size: .
v_call: TRBV7-2
d_call: .
cdr3_aa: CASSLGGTVSYEQYF
cdr3_nt: TGTGCCAGCAGCTTAGGCGGGACGGTCTCCTACGAGCAGTACTTC

j_call: TRBJ2-2
clone_size: .
v_call: TRBV4-2
d_call: TRBD2
cdr3_aa: CASSQDPLLAGGHGELFF
cdr3_nt: TGTGCCAGCAGCCAAGACCCGTTACTAGCGGGGGGCCACGGGGAGCTGTTTTTT

j_call: TRBJ2-7
clone_size: few
v_call: TRBV4-1
d_call: TRBD2
cdr3_aa: CASSQSTSSSSYEQYF
cdr3_nt: TGCGCCAGCAGCCAATCGACTAGCTCTAGCTCCTACGAGCAGTACTTC

j_call: TRBJ1-4
clone_size: .
v_call: TRBV3-1/TRBV3-2
d_call: .
cdr3_aa: CASSQDGRVSEKLFF
cdr3_nt: TGTGCCAGCAGCCAAGATGGCAGGGTCAGTGAAAAACTGTTTTTT

j_call: TRBJ2-7
clone_size: few
v_call: TRBV5-6
d_call: .
cdr3_aa: CASSREGEQYF
cdr3_nt: TGTGCCAGCAGCCGAGAGGGCGAGCAGTACTTC

j_call: TRBJ1-1
clone_size: .
v_call: TRBV7-9
d_call: TRBD1
cdr3_aa: CASSAAGQGGGNTEAFF
cdr3_nt: TGTGCCAGCAGCGCAGCCGGACAGGGAGGGGGGAACACTGAAGCTTTCTTT

j_call: TRBJ2-5
clone_size: .
v_call: TRBV6-6
d_call: .
cdr3_aa: CASRPTGQSQETQYF
cdr3_nt: TGTGCCAGCAGGCCTACCGGACAGTCTCAAGAGACCCAGTACTTC

j_call: TRBJ1-5
clone_size: once
v_call: TRBV6-5
d_call: .
cdr3_aa: CASSTQGGVQPQHF
cdr3_nt: TGTGCCAGCAGCACTCAAGGGGGGGTCCAGCCCCAGCATTTT

j_call: TRBJ2-1
clone_size: once
v_call: TRBV6-5
d_call: .
cdr3_aa: CATSTATISNEQFF
cdr3_nt: TGTGCCACTAGTACAGCCACCATTTCCAATGAGCAGTTCTTC

j_call: TRBJ1-5
clone_size: .
v_call: TRBV4-1
d_call: .
cdr3_aa: CASSQDDWRGNQPQHF
cdr3_nt: TGCGCCAGCAGCCAAGATGATTGGCGGGGCAATCAGCCCCAGCATTTT

j_call: TRBJ2-5
clone_size: .
v_call: TRBV6-1
d_call: TRBD2
cdr3_aa: CASSEGSSGGGIRETQYF
cdr3_nt: TGTGCCAGCAGTGAAGGGTCCAGCGGGGGGGGAATAAGAGAGACCCAGTACTTC

j_call: TRBJ1-6
clone_size: .
v_call: TRBV5-1
d_call: .
cdr3_aa: CASSLAAANDHNSPLHF
cdr3_nt: TGCGCCAGCAGCTTGGCCGCAGCGAATGATCATAATTCACCCCTCCACTTT

j_call: TRBJ2-3
clone_size: once
v_call: TRBV18
d_call: .
cdr3_aa: CASSPQPGSTDTQYF
cdr3_nt: TGTGCCAGCTCACCACAGCCAGGCTCGACAGATACGCAGTATTTT

j_call: TRBJ1-5
clone_size: once
v_call: TRBV7-2
d_call: .
cdr3_aa: CASSPRSSERQPQHF
cdr3_nt: TGTGCCAGCAGCCCCCGGTCATCGGAACGGCAGCCCCAGCATTTT

j_call: TRBJ1-2
clone_size: few
v_call: TRBV12-3/TRBV12-4
d_call: .
cdr3_aa: CASRLDRYYGYTF
cdr3_nt: TGTGCCAGCAGGCTCGACAGATATTATGGCTACACCTTC

j_call: TRBJ1-5
clone_size: .
v_call: TRBV30
d_call: .
cdr3_aa: CAWSLGKVGYNQPQHF
cdr3_nt: TGTGCCTGGAGTTTGGGCAAGGTCGGTTACAATCAGCCCCAGCATTTT